The entry below gives a single TCR beta chain sequence along with its context. The target antigen is unknown. This sample stems from a study of CD8+ T cells in alopecia areata. Study-level background: Tofacitinib continued for 6 to 18 months and was then withheld for 6 months.

Extracted from the samples, RNA was reverse transcribed into cDNA to serve as the sequencing template. Generated by immunoSEQ multiplex PCR, the TCRdb table keeps only in-frame clones and is missing some. Here the sample spans about 180,000 clones, roughly 46% being singletons. Treatment given: oral pan-JAK inhibitor, 5-10 mg twice daily. Study results and caveats: Many expanded lesional clones persisted in scalp and blood during tofacitinib treatment. An increase in clonality over normal scalp was evident in lesional scalp, especially alopecia totalis/universalis. Within the top 100, expanded CD8+ clones significantly decreased with tofacitinib, as did scalp clonality.

V was pared by 1 base and J by 0 bases, with 10 bases between. In germline, CDR1 is MRHNA, CDR2 SNTAGT. This CDR3 region has 16 residues. The input for sequencing was CD8+ T cells sorted from blood, taken around week 54, from a patient treated with tofacitinib. The chain recombines TRBV6-4 with TRBJ2-1; D remains ambiguous. The TCR was taken from a human donor with alopecia areata. The CDR3 sequence is CASSDFGGVSYNEQFF. DNA for the CDR3: TGTGCCAGCAGTGACTTTGGCGGAGTCTCCTACAATGAGCAGTTCTTC.